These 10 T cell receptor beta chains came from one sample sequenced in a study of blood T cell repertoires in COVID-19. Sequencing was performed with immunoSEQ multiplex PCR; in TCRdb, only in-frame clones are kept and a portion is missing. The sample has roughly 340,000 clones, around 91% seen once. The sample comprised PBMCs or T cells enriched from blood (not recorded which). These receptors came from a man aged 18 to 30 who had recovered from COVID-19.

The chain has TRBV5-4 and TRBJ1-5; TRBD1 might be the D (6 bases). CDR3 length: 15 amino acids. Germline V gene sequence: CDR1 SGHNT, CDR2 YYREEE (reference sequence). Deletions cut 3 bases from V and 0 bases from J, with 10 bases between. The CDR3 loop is CASSSSGDSNQPQHF. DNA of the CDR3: TGTGCCAGCAGCTCGTCAGGGGATAGCAATCAGCCCCAGCATTTT.

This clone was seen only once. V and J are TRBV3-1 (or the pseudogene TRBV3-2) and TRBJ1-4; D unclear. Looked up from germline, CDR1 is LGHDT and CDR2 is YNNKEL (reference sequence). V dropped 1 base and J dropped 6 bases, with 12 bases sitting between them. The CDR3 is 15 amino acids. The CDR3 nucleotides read TGTGCCAGCAGCCAAGTCCGCAGGCTGCATGAAAAACTGTTTTTT. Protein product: CASSQVRRLHEKLFF.

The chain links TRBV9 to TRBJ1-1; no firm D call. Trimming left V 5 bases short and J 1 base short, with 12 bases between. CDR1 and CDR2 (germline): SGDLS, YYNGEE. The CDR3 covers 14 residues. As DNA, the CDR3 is TGTGCCAGCAGTGTGGCCGTCTCGAACACTGAAGCTTTCTTT. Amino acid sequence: CASSVAVSNTEAFF.

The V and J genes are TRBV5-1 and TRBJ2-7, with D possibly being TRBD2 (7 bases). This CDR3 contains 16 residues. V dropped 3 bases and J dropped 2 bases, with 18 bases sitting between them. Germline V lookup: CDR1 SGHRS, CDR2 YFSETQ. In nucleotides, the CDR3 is TGCGCCAGCAGCTGGTTGGGGGGGACACTTCCCTACGAGCAGTACTTC. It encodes CASSWLGGTLPYEQYF.

The CDR3 DNA reads TGTGCCATCAATCAAGGGACAGCCAAGTATGGCTACACCTTC. As protein: CAINQGTAKYGYTF. V is TRBV10-3 and J is TRBJ1-2, with 7 bases aligning to TRBD1. The germline gives CDR1 ENHRY, CDR2 SYGVKD. The CDR3 covers 14 residues. J gave up 5 bases and V 7 bases, and 10 bases lay outside the gene matches.

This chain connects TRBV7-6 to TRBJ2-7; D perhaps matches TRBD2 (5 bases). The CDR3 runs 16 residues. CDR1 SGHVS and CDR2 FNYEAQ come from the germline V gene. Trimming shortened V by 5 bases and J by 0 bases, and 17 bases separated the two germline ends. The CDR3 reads CASSPEATMYSYEQYF. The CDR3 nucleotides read TGTGCCAGCAGCCCAGAGGCGACTATGTACTCCTACGAGCAGTACTTC.

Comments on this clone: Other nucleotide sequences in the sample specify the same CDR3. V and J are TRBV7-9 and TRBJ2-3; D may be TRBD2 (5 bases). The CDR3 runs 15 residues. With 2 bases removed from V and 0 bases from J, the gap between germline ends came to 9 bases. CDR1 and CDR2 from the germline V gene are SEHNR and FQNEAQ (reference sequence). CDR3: CASSLSSGSTDTQYF. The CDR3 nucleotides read TGTGCCAGCAGCTTATCTTCGGGAAGCACAGATACGCAGTATTTT.

The CDR3 DNA is TGTGCTAGTGGTGTGGGACTAGCGGGAGGGTCAACCTACGAGCAGTACTTC. Translating gives CASGVGLAGGSTYEQYF. The chain joins TRBV12-5 to TRBJ2-7; TRBD2 matches 16 bases. The V gene end was trimmed by 5 bases and the J gene end by 2 bases; junction bases not matched to a gene: 6. This CDR3 is built from 17 residues. CDR1 is LGHNT, CDR2 FRNRAP, per germline. The full variable domain, completed using reference TRBV12-5 and TRBJ2-7, is DARVTQTPRHKVTEMGQEVTMRCQPILGHNTVFWYRQTMMQGLELLAYFRNRAPLDDSGMPKDRFSAEMPDATLATLKIQPSEPRDSAVYFCASGVGLAGGSTYEQYFGPGTRLTVT.

CDR3 region: CASKTRPGPNQPQHF. For the CDR3, the DNA is TGCGCCAGCAAAACAAGACCAGGTCCCAATCAGCCCCAGCATTTT. The chain combines TRBV5-1 with TRBJ1-5; D unresolved. V was pared by 6 bases and J by 3 bases, with 16 bases between. This CDR3 has 15 residues. Germline lookup yields CDR1 SGHRS and CDR2 YFSETQ.

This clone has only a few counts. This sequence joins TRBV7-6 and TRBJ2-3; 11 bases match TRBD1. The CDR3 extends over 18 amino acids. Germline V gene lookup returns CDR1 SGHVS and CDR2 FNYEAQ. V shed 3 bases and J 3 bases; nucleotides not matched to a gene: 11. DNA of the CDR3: TGTGCCAGCAGCTTTAGGACAGGGGGCGCCCGGGGGACAGATACGCAGTATTTT. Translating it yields CASSFRTGGARGTDTQYF. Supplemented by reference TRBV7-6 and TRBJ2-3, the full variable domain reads GAGVSQSPRYKVTKRGQDVALRCDPISGHVSLYWYRQALGQGPEFLTYFNYEAQQDKSGLPNDRFSAERPEGSISTLTIQRTEQRDSAMYRCASSFRTGGARGTDTQYFGPGTRLTVL.